The present TCR beta chain was sequenced within a study of Graves' ophthalmopathy and Graves' hyperthyroidism (dated by TCRdb to the late 2010s). Turning to the overall study: Peripheral blood was collected before any treatment was given, at the time of initial diagnosis. To tell Graves' ophthalmopathy apart from Graves' hyperthyroidism, and to predict which patients would progress to ophthalmopathy, the study relied on TCR beta repertoire signatures. In total, 135 blood samples were TCR-sequenced: some 43 ophthalmopathy, 75 hyperthyroidism and approximately 17 hyperthyroidism-to-ophthalmopathy patients. A discovery set of 95 to 100 patients (43 ophthalmopathy, around 57 stable hyperthyroidism) was enrolled to explore V-J signatures distinguishing ophthalmopathy from hyperthyroidism. An independent validation cohort comprised under 20 hyperthyroidism patients and roughly 15 patients who later progressed from hyperthyroidism to ophthalmopathy. In roughly 6 hyperthyroidism patients, T-cell repertoires of thyroid tissue and blood were compared. Following sampling, methimazole starting at 30 mg daily was administered to hyperthyroidism patients, and high-dose intravenous methylprednisolone was administered to ophthalmopathy patients. For training and testing, the roughly 100 patients in the discovery cohort were randomly divided in a 7:3 ratio. The investigation overall reported the following: In validation, the model predicted ophthalmopathy progression with about 71% sensitivity and roughly 78% specificity; 12 predicted patients were CT-confirmed with GO in a median of approximately six months. Most of the expanded thyroid clonotypes with a frequency above 0.001 were also detected in blood, and it was suggested that the thyroid immune response may be reflected by blood repertoires. No statistical method was used to set the sample size in advance, and the investigators knew which group each participant was assigned to. In cross-validation, the 13-signature model distinguished ophthalmopathy from stable hyperthyroidism with 87.88% sensitivity and 81.08% specificity, while in the test set the corresponding values were 80% and 75%.

At the junction V is shortened by 1 base and J by 6 bases, with 10 bases in between. Including cysteine and phenylalanine, the CDR3 has 13 amino acids. Kept here is only the CDR3 DNA, which spans 39 bases and is read in frame from base 1. In the germline V gene (reference sequence), CDR1 corresponds to GTSNPN and CDR2 to SVGIG. The ophthalmopathy patients had moderately to severely active disease, with a Clinical Activity Score of 3 or higher, a NOSPECS grade of 4 or higher, and a disease duration of less than 3 months. Patients with other autoimmune diseases, uncontrolled infections, pregnancy or lactation were excluded. Clinical symptoms, serum thyroxine, TRAb, thyroid ultrasound and orbital computed tomography formed the basis of the diagnosis. Using Ficoll-Paque density gradient centrifugation, PBMCs were isolated from less than 11 ml of fresh peripheral blood. Total RNA was extracted using Trizol reagent, and RNA quality was checked on an Agilent 2100 Bioanalyzer.

TCR beta CDR3 regions were amplified from RNA transcripts for repertoire sequencing. The first round of RT-PCR was done with HTBI primers and the Qiagen OneStep RT-PCR kit, and was followed by a second round of multiplex PCR, then size selection and purification. Libraries were sequenced on an Illumina HiSeq2000 using paired-end 100 bp reads. The authors' analysis ran thus. Reads were processed with SOAPnuke, discarding reads with adapters, uncalled bases, mean Phred below 15, or no exact constant-primer or identifier match. High-quality paired reads were merged with COPE v1.2.5. Unique nucleotide sequences were defined as clonotypes and aligned to IMGT TRB V, D and J references using MiTCR v1.1. The analysis was limited to V-J combinations with a frequency above 0.0001, which together covered just over 98% of the repertoires. A TCR clonal expansion and chaos score per V-J combination was defined as the ratio of F50 clonal expansion to chaos observed in the TCRdist matrix. Welch's t-statistics and random forest were used to reduce the features to about a dozen V-J combinations, which were then used as input to a naive Bayes classifier. The similarity between thyroid and blood repertoires was quantified using the Morisita-Horn index. TCRdb cleaned the public reads at Q25 with fastp, built clones with MiXCR and kept in-frame beta chains. Each entry is one CDR3 protein sequence, shown with its most common DNA and genes. The V and J calls shown here were made by TCRdb, not taken from the authors' results. The sample table shows over 450,000 distinct CDR3 sequences, and over 13% are seen once. The ten largest clones add up to 9.8% of the sample.

This clonotype has a count of ten or more. The clone's antigen remains unknown. Per-nucleotide qualities are absent, and no much larger clonotype sits a single base away. The chain joins TRBV30 to TRBJ1-5; the D segment cannot be called with confidence. Specimen: blood. This clonotype originated in a young woman with Graves' ophthalmopathy. Donor details come from another sample of the same person, matched by shared clones. The CDR3: CAWSARGTQPQHF. The DNA is as follows: TGTGCCTGGAGTGCACGGGGAACTCAGCCCCAGCATTTT.